Following are 15 T cell receptor beta chains from one sample sequenced in a study of memory CD4+ T cells and cytomegalovirus serostatus. The sort gate was single viable CD3+CD4+CD8-CD45RO+ cells for memory CD4+ T cells. Measured with immunoSEQ multiplex PCR; TCRdb has only the in-frame clones, and not every one. The sample carries about 41,000 clones, 79% recorded once. Sequencing was performed on memory CD4+ T cells from blood. The receptor set was obtained from an adult in good health and CMV-seronegative.

The chain has TRBV12-5 and TRBJ1-4; no clear D. CDR3 length: 12 residues. V shed 6 bases and J shed 8 bases, with 10 bases lying between them. Germline assignment: CDR1 LGHNT and CDR2 FRNRAP. This CDR3 is CASGPLGEKLFF. Written as DNA, the CDR3 is TGTGCTAGTGGGCCGCTGGGCGAAAAACTGTTTTTT.

This clone was seen just once. The chain joins TRBV18 to TRBJ2-2, with D perhaps TRBD2 (6 bases). V was cut by 5 bases and J by 0 bases, with 7 bases left in between. Germline V gene sequence: CDR1 KGHSH, CDR2 LQKENI. This CDR3 has 14 amino acids. CDR3 nucleotide sequence: TGTGCCAGCTCAAGGGAGGCGAACACCGGGGAGCTGTTTTTT. It encodes CASSREANTGELFF.

The rearrangement uses TRBV2 and TRBJ1-5, with D tentatively TRBD1 (6 bases). V lost 8 bases and J lost 15, with 20 bases in between. The CDR3 contains 12 residues. CDR1 and CDR2 from the germline V gene are SNHLY and FYNNEI. The DNA for the CDR3 is TGTGCCAGCGCCCCGCAGGGGTCCCCAGGGCATTTT. Translating it yields CASAPQGSPGHF.

This chain links TRBV2 with TRBJ2-3; D gene unclear. The germline V gene encodes CDR1 SNHLY and CDR2 FYNNEI. The V end was cut by 6 bases, the J end by 2 bases, with 12 bases between. CDR3 length: 14 residues. The CDR3 sequence: CASRPGNPTDTQYF. Written as DNA, the CDR3 is TGTGCCAGCAGACCTGGTAACCCCACAGATACGCAGTATTTT.

The rearrangement uses TRBV5-1 and TRBJ2-1; tentative D call: TRBD2 (5 bases). V lost 0 bases and J lost 9, with 10 bases in between. The germline V gene has CDR1 SGHRS and CDR2 YFSETQ. The CDR3 is made up of 13 amino acids. CDR3 bases: TGCGCCAGCAGCTTGGCCGCACGGGGTGAGCAGTTCTTC. Amino acid sequence: CASSLAARGEQFF.

V is TRBV6-6 and J is TRBJ1-5, with D perhaps matching TRBD1 (5 bases). V shed 5 bases and J shed 7 bases, with 12 bases lying between them. Germline V gives CDR1 MNHNY, CDR2 SVGAGI (reference sequence). The CDR3 has 13 residues. Here the CDR3 DNA reads TGTGCCAGCAGTACACAGGTTACGCAGCCCCAGCATTTT. Translation gives CASSTQVTQPQHF.

This clone came up once. The rearrangement uses TRBV7-2 and TRBJ2-5; maybe TRBD2 (5 bases). V shed 5 bases and J shed 5 bases, with 9 bases lying between them. The CDR3 has 12 amino acids. Looked up from germline, CDR1 is SGHTA and CDR2 is FQGNSA. CDR3 nucleotides: TGTGCCAGCAGCACTCGCGGGGAGACCCAGTACTTC. Translating it yields CASSTRGETQYF.

In this sample, this clone turned up once. The rearrangement joins TRBV4-1 to TRBJ1-1; tentatively, D is TRBD1 (5 bases). Trimming removed 3 bases from V and 3 bases from J, with 14 bases in between. CDR1 is MGHRA, CDR2 YSYEKL, per germline. CDR3 size: 15 residues. DNA for the CDR3: TGCGCCAGCAGCCACTTCAGGGAAGGGGACACTGAAGCTTTCTTT. Translation: CASSHFREGDTEAFF.

The chain joins TRBV6-5 to TRBJ1-5; D uncertain. CDR3 length: 13 residues. Germline V gene sequence: CDR1 MNHEY, CDR2 SVGAGI. V was shortened by 5 bases and J by 9 bases, with 14 bases between the two germline ends. The CDR3 loop is CASSVRLDWPQHF. The CDR3 DNA follows: TGTGCCAGCAGTGTACGCTTAGATTGGCCCCAGCATTTT.

The chain has TRBV2 and TRBJ1-5; 10 bases agree with TRBD1. The V segment lost 6 bases and the J segment 7 bases; nucleotides outside the gene matches: 9. The length of the CDR3 is 15 residues. Germline assignment: CDR1 SNHLY and CDR2 FYNNEI. CDR3 protein: CASSVRQGARQPQHF. Here the CDR3 DNA reads TGTGCCAGCAGCGTTAGACAGGGGGCACGGCAGCCCCAGCATTTT. The full variable domain, rest sourced from reference TRBV2 and TRBJ1-5, is EPEVTQTPSHQVTQMGQEVILRCVPISNHLYFYWYRQILGQKVEFLVSFYNNEISEKSEIFDDQFSVERPDGSNFTLKIRSTKLEDSAMYFCASSVRQGARQPQHFGDGTRLSIL.

This clone was recorded once. The chain has TRBV10-3 and TRBJ2-2; D unresolved. CDR1 and CDR2 (germline): ENHRY, SYGVKD. The CDR3 totals 15 residues. V was cut by 0 bases and J by 4 bases, with 9 bases left in between. The CDR3: CAISESKTFTGELFF. CDR3 nucleotides: TGTGCCATCAGTGAGTCGAAAACTTTCACCGGGGAGCTGTTTTTT.

The J gene is TRBJ1-1, the V gene TRBV14; D perhaps matches TRBD1 (5 bases). Germline lookup yields CDR1 SGHDN and CDR2 FVKESK. The V gene lost 4 bases and the J gene lost 1 base, with 13 bases spanning the gap. The CDR3 runs to 15 residues. In nucleotides, the CDR3 is TGTGCCAGCAGCCGTTTATCCCAGGGGAACACTGAAGCTTTCTTT. It codes for CASSRLSQGNTEAFF.

V usage is TRBV2 and J usage is TRBJ2-7; D possibly corresponds to TRBD1 (6 bases). CDR1 is SNHLY, CDR2 FYNNEI, per germline. The CDR3 covers 13 residues. Deletions cut 3 bases from V and 6 bases from J, with 12 bases between. CDR3 sequence: CASSEGQGLEQYF. The CDR3 coding sequence is TGTGCCAGCAGTGAGGGACAAGGACTCGAGCAGTACTTC.

J is TRBJ2-1 and V is TRBV2, with TRBD1 identical over 7 bases. The V gene's germline CDR1 is SNHLY and CDR2 FYNNEI. Trimming cost V 8 bases and J 7 bases; bases outside gene matches: 11. The CDR3 contains 14 residues. DNA for the CDR3: TGTGCCAGCTACGAAGGGACAGTGGCTAATGAGCAGTTCTTC. Its protein product is CASYEGTVANEQFF.

The genes are TRBV7-3 and TRBJ1-4; D gene ambiguous. Germline loops: CDR1 SGHTA, CDR2 FQGTGA. With 2 bases removed from V and 4 bases from J, the gap between germline ends came to 5 bases. CDR3 length: 13 amino acids. Here the CDR3 reads CASSLRNNEKLFF. The CDR3 DNA sequence: TGTGCCAGCAGCTTACGAAATAATGAAAAACTGTTTTTT.